The source of this T cell receptor (beta chain) is a study of response to subunit inactivated influenza vaccine. Findings of the study overall: Authors suggested few new T cells are recruited by each seasonal influenza vaccination.

A note on this clonotype: Its antigen is undetermined.

The germline V gene encodes CDR1 DFQATT and CDR2 SNEGSKA (reference sequence). The CDR3 contains 14 residues. V was shortened by 6 bases and J by 0 bases, with 15 bases between the two germline ends. TCRdb passed the RT-PCR reads through MiXCR, listing each CDR3 protein once. Seen here are about 800,000 distinct CDR3 sequences, roughly 20% observed once, and the top ten hold roughly 10%. This receptor was identified in a man aged 50 to 60 who received an inactivated influenza vaccine. V usage is TRBV20-1 and J usage is TRBJ2-7; TRBD1 is a possible D gene (6 bases). This specimen consisted of PBMCs from blood, obtained around 5 days after vaccination. CDR3 nucleotides: TGCAGTGCCCTGGCAGGGGCGAGCTCCTACGAGCAGTACTTC. Residues: CSALAGASSYEQYF.